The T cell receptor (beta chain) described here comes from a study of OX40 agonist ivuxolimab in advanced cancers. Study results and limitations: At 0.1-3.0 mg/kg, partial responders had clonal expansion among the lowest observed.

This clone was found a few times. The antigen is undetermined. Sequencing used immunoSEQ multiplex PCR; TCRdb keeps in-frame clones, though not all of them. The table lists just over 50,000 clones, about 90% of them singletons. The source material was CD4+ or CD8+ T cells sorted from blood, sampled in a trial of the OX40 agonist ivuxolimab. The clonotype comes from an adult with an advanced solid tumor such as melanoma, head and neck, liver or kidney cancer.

The CDR3 coding sequence is TGCGCCAGCAGCGTGACAGTAGGATTGGATTCAGCCAAAAACATTCAGTACTTC. Its protein is CASSVTVGLDSAKNIQYF. The chain employs TRBV5-1 and TRBJ2-4, with a weak D call TRBD1 (5 bases). The V gene lost 4 bases and the J gene lost 0 bases, with 20 bases spanning the gap. The CDR3 length is 18 residues. The germline V gene encodes CDR1 SGHRS and CDR2 YFSETQ.